The sequence of this T cell receptor beta chain was determined in a study of cytomegalovirus exposure and HLA in healthy donors. Study observations and caveats: Altogether, 164 TCR beta chains were recorded as cytomegalovirus-associated. Available immune exposure information was restricted to CMV serostatus only. In an earlier analysis, productive rearrangement rates for most beta V segments clustered near 87% or 30%.

Trimming took off 0 bases at V and 9 bases at J, with 10 bases between the two ends. This CDR3 contains 14 residues. Germline CDR1 and CDR2: SGHDT and YYEEEE. PCR used 60 Vbeta primers and 13 Jbeta primers. The method was immunoSEQ multiplex PCR; TCRdb's version includes in-frame clones alone and lacks a portion of them. The table records under 200,000 clones, about 80% of them present only once. Concerning this clone: What it binds is unknown.

This clonotype originated in a woman aged 40 to 55 in good health and CMV-seronegative. The sample was PBMCs. The chain links TRBV5-6 to TRBJ1-6; D possibly corresponds to TRBD1 (5 bases). This CDR3 reads CASSLAQESSPLHF. The CDR3 nucleotides read TGTGCCAGCAGCTTGGCACAGGAAAGTTCACCCCTCCACTTT.